Listed below are T cell receptor beta chains from one sample, sequenced in a study of identical twins. TCRdb re-analysed the 5' RACE reads in MiXCR, keeping a single row per CDR3 protein. The data show more than 400,000 distinct CDR3 sequences, roughly 15% seen once. This sample was also put to use in a study of yellow fever vaccine responses in identical twins.

Specimen: CD4+ T cells sorted from blood. These receptors came from a woman younger than 30 in good health. Both conserved end residues are part of each CDR3. D genes are given only for firm matches. Where a row states a size, it is once, few, many or the class of an expanded clone; other rows omit it.

j_call | d_call | clone_size | v_call | cdr3_nt | cdr3_aa
TRBJ2-2 | NA | NA | TRBV7-9 | TGTGCCAGCAGCATTACAGCCACCGGGGAGCTGTTTTTT | CASSITATGELFF
TRBJ2-2 | NA | NA | TRBV20-1 | TGCTGTGCTAGAGCCCCACAGCGTTTGGACACCGGGGAGCTGTTTTTT | CCARAPQRLDTGELFF
TRBJ1-2 | NA | many | TRBV6-5 | TGTGCCAGCAGTTACTCGAGGTCGCCAGGACTCTATGGCTACACCTTC | CASSYSRSPGLYGYTF
TRBJ1-5 | TRBD1 | few | TRBV6-1 | TGTGCCAGCAGACCCGGGACAGGGGGCTCTCAGCCCCAGCATTTT | CASRPGTGGSQPQHF
TRBJ2-1 | TRBD2 | few | TRBV12-3/TRBV12-4 | TGTGCCAGCAGTTTTCGGCGGGGGGGGGGCCCTGAGCAGTTCTTC | CASSFRRGGGPEQFF
TRBJ2-7 | NA | many | TRBV5-1 | TGCGCCAGCAGCGTACGAGGCTCCTACGAGCAGTACTTC | CASSVRGSYEQYF
TRBJ1-3 | NA | few | TRBV12-3/TRBV12-4 | TGTGCCAGCACCGTGAAGGCATCTGGAAACACCATATATTTT | CASTVKASGNTIYF
TRBJ2-4 | NA | few | TRBV24-1 | TGTGCCACCCAGGCCGCCGGGGGCAAAAACATTCAGTACTTC | CATQAAGGKNIQYF
TRBJ2-4 | NA | NA | TRBV5-1 | TGCGCCAGCAGCTCCGACAGCACCAAAAACATTCAGTACTTC | CASSSDSTKNIQYF
TRBJ1-3 | TRBD1 | NA | TRBV7-2 | TGTGCCAGCAGCTTATCACAGGGGTCTGGAAACACCATATATTTT | CASSLSQGSGNTIYF
TRBJ2-5 | NA | few | TRBV20-1 | TGCAGTGCTAGATATGGACGGGACCAAGAGACCCAGTACTTC | CSARYGRDQETQYF
TRBJ1-4 | TRBD1 | NA | TRBV28 | TGTGCCAGCAGTTTACCAGGGGGCAATGAAAAACTGTTTTTT | CASSLPGGNEKLFF
TRBJ2-2 | NA | few | TRBV15 | TGTGCCACCAGCAGACTTCAGGGGACCGGGGAGCTGTTTTTT | CATSRLQGTGELFF
TRBJ2-7 | TRBD1 | few | TRBV20-1 | TGCAGTGCAAAACAGGGGTTGGGGGAGCAGTACTTC | CSAKQGLGEQYF
TRBJ2-1 | TRBD2 | few | TRBV29-1 | TGCAGCGTTACCCCTCGACTAGCGGGATACAATGAGCAGTTCTTC | CSVTPRLAGYNEQFF
TRBJ1-4 | NA | few | TRBV7-6 | TGTGCCAGCAGCTTACAGTGGGGGGATAATGAAAAACTGTTTTTT | CASSLQWGDNEKLFF
TRBJ2-4 | TRBD1 | NA | TRBV4-1 | TGCGCCAGCAGCCAAGATTGGGGGCAGGGGGCGTCGAAAAACATTCAGTACTTC | CASSQDWGQGASKNIQYF
TRBJ2-1 | NA | NA | TRBV7-6 | TGTGCCAGCAGCCCCGACGGACCCCACAATGAGCAGTTCTTC | CASSPDGPHNEQFF
TRBJ2-2 | TRBD2 | few | TRBV20-1 | TGCAGTGCTAGAGCTAGCGGTAGGGGAGGTACCGGGGAGCTGTTTTTT | CSARASGRGGTGELFF
TRBJ2-3 | NA | NA | TRBV3-1 | TGTGCCAGCAGCCAAGGGGAGCCAGATACGCAGTATTTT | CASSQGEPDTQYF
TRBJ2-3 | TRBD2 | NA | TRBV10-3 | TGTGCCATCAGCGAACTAGCGGGGGGGTACACAGATACGCAGTATTTT | CAISELAGGYTDTQYF
TRBJ2-2 | NA | few | TRBV12-3/TRBV12-4 | TGTGCCAGCAGTTTTCTCCCGAACACCGGGGAGCTGTTTTTT | CASSFLPNTGELFF
TRBJ2-5 | NA | few | TRBV5-1 | TGCGCCAGCAGCTTTATGCTCCAAGAGACCCAGTACTTC | CASSFMLQETQYF
TRBJ2-5 | NA | few | TRBV28 | TGTGCCACCCACGTTGTCGGGACCCAGTACTTC | CATHVVGTQYF
TRBJ2-7 | TRBD1 | NA | TRBV6-5 | TGTGCCAGCAGTTCCCTCTCGACAGGGCCGCTCTACGAGCAGTACTTC | CASSSLSTGPLYEQYF
TRBJ2-2 | TRBD1 | NA | TRBV20-1 | TGCAGTGCTAGAACGGAGGGCAGGGGGCGAAAAACAGGCGGGGAGCTGTTTTTT | CSARTEGRGRKTGGELFF
TRBJ2-7 | TRBD2 | many | TRBV29-1 | TGCAGCGTTTCGGGACTAGCGGCGTACGAGCAGTACTTC | CSVSGLAAYEQYF
TRBJ2-3 | NA | few | TRBV24-1 | TGTGCCACCAGTGATTCTTATAAAGGAAACACAGATACGCAGTATTTT | CATSDSYKGNTDTQYF
TRBJ2-1 | NA | many | TRBV3-1 | TGTGCCAGCAGCTCCTCAGCAAACAATGAGCAGTTCTTC | CASSSSANNEQFF
TRBJ2-7 | TRBD1 | few | TRBV20-1 | TGCAGTGCTAGAGATTCGGACAGGGGGCTATACGAGCAGTACTTC | CSARDSDRGLYEQYF
TRBJ1-5 | NA | NA | TRBV6-2/TRBV6-3 | TGTGCCAGCAGGAGGGTTGAGGTTCAGCCCCAGCATTTT | CASRRVEVQPQHF
TRBJ2-7 | TRBD1 | few | TRBV18 | TGTGCCAGCTCACCAGGACAGGGGATAGAGCAGTACTTC | CASSPGQGIEQYF
TRBJ2-7 | NA | few | TRBV14 | TGTGCCAGCAGCCAAGTCGACAGAACATACGAGCAGTACTTC | CASSQVDRTYEQYF
TRBJ2-7 | TRBD1 | few | TRBV7-9 | TGTGCCAGCAGCGCAGGACAGGGGCCCACCTACGAGCAGTACTTC | CASSAGQGPTYEQYF
TRBJ2-7 | NA | NA | TRBV12-3/TRBV12-4 | TGTGCCAGCAGACCCGGGACGGGCCAGTTTGGCGAGCAGTACTTC | CASRPGTGQFGEQYF
TRBJ2-1 | TRBD2 | few | TRBV2 | TGTGCCAGCAGTGTTGGTCTAGCGGGAGATATAAAGCAGTTCTTC | CASSVGLAGDIKQFF
TRBJ2-2 | NA | NA | TRBV20-1 | TGCAGTGCCAACGACGATACGAACACCGGGGAGCTGTTTTTT | CSANDDTNTGELFF
TRBJ2-1 | NA | NA | TRBV18 | TGTGCCAGCTCACCCCCAAGCAGCAATGAGCAGTTCTTC | CASSPPSSNEQFF
TRBJ2-7 | NA | few | TRBV7-2 | TGTGCCAGCAGCTTCGAATGGACCTACGAGCAGTACTTC | CASSFEWTYEQYF
TRBJ2-2 | TRBD1 | NA | TRBV7-2 | TGTGCCAGCAGCTTCGACAGGGGGCGAGGGGGCGGGGAGCTGTTTTTT | CASSFDRGRGGGELFF
TRBJ1-2 | NA | few | TRBV10-3 | TGTGCCATCGACAAGGGCGGAGGCTACACCTTC | CAIDKGGGYTF
TRBJ1-2 | TRBD1 | few | TRBV11-2 | TGTGCCAGCAGCATCGACAGGGGGCTCGGCTACACCTTC | CASSIDRGLGYTF
TRBJ1-1 | NA | many | TRBV3-1 | TGTGCCAGCAGCTACACCGGGGGCACTGAAGCTTTCTTT | CASSYTGGTEAFF
TRBJ2-4 | NA | few | TRBV3-1 | TGTGCCAGCAGCCTCTCCTCTCTTAAGAGAGCCAAAAACATTCAGTACTTC | CASSLSSLKRAKNIQYF
TRBJ2-7 | NA | NA | TRBV27 | TGTGCCAGCAGTTTCGCGCGGGAATTTACCTACGAGCAGTACTTC | CASSFAREFTYEQYF
TRBJ2-1 | TRBD2 | many | TRBV20-1 | TGCAGTGCTCCGAAGGGGCGGGGGGAGGCCATGGGGCAGTTCTTC | CSAPKGRGEAMGQFF